The source of this TCR beta chain is a study of blood T cell repertoires in COVID-19. The overall study: Whether acute or convalescent, the COVID-19 samples came from the United States, Italy and Spain. The analysed material was cDNA or gDNA that came from T cells, B-cell-depleted T cells, or PBMCs.

The germline V gene has CDR1 SGHRS and CDR2 YFSETQ. The CDR3 contains 17 residues. V gave up 1 base and J gave up 4 bases; unmatched junction bases: 13. Source study methods: Researchers report that nucleated cell counts were estimated from reference gene primer amplification. Data came from immunoSEQ multiplex PCR; TCRdb stores just in-frame clones and leaves some out. V and J calls and clone size follow that table, whereas D and trimming were derived from the DNA. The table lists about 240,000 clones, approximately 86% of them singletons. The TCR was taken from an older woman with active or convalescent COVID-19. This rearrangement joins TRBV5-1 to TRBJ1-2; 7 positions agree with TRBD1. Source material: peripheral blood. The CDR3 loop is CASSLPGTAPMIYGYTF. The CDR3 bases are TGCGCCAGCAGCTTGCCCGGGACAGCGCCCATGATCTATGGCTACACCTTC.